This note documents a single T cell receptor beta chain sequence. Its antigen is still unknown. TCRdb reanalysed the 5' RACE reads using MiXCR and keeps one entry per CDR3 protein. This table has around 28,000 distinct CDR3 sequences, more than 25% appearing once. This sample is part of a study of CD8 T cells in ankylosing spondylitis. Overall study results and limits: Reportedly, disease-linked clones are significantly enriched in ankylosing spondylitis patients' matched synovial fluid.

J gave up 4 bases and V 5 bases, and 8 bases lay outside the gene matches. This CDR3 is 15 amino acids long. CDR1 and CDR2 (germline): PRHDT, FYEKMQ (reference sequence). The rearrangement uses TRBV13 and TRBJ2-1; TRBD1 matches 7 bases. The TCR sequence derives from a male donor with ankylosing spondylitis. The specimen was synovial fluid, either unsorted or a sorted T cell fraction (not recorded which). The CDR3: CASSPRQGLYNEQFF. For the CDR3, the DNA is TGTGCCAGCAGCCCTCGACAGGGTTTATACAATGAGCAGTTCTTC.